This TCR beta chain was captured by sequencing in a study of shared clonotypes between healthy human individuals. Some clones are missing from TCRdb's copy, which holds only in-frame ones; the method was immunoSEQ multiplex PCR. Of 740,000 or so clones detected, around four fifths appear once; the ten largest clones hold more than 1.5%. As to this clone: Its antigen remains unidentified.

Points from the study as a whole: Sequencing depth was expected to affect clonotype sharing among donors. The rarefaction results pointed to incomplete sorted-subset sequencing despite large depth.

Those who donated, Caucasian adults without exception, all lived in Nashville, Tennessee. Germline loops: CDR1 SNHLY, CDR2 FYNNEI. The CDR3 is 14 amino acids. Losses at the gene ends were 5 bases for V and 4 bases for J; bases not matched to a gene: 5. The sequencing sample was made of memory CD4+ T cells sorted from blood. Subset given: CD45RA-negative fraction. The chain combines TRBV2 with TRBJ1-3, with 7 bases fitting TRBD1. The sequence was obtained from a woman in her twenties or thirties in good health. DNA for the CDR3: TGTGCCAGCAGTCCACAGGGGTACGGAAACACCATATATTTT. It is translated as CASSPQGYGNTIYF.